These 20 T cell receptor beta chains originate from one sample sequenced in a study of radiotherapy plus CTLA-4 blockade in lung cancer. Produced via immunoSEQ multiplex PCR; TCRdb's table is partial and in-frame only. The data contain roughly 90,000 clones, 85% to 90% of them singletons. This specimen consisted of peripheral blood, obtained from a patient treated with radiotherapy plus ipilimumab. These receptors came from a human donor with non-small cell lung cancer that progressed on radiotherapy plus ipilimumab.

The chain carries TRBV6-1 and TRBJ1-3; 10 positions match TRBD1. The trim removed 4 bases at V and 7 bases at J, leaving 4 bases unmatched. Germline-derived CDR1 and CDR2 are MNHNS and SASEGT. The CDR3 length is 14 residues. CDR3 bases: TGTGCCAGCAGTGGACAGGGGGCCTGGAACACCATATATTTT. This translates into CASSGQGAWNTIYF.

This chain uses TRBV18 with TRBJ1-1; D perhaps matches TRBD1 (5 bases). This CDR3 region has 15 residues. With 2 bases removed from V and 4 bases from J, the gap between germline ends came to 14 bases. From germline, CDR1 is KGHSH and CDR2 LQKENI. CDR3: CASSPEGRVSTEAFF. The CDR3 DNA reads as TGTGCCAGCTCACCAGAAGGCAGGGTGAGCACTGAAGCTTTCTTT.

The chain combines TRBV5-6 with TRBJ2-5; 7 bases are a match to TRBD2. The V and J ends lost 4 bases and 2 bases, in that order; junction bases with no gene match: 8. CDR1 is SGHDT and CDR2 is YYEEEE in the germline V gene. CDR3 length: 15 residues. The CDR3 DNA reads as TGTGCCAGCAGCCTCGACGGGACTATACAAGAGACCCAGTACTTC. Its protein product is CASSLDGTIQETQYF.

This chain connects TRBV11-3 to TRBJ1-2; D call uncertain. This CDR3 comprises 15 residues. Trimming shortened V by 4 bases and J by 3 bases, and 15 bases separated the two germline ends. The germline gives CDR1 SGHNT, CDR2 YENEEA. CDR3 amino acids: CASSSRTGGDYGYTF. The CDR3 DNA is TGTGCCAGCAGCTCCCGGACCGGTGGGGACTATGGCTACACCTTC.

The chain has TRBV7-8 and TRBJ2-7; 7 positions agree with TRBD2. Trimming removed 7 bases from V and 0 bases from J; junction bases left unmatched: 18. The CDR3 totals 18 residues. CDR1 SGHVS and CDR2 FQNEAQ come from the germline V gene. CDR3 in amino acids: CASNPVAVAGLNSYEQYF. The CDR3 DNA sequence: TGTGCCAGCAACCCGGTGGCGGTAGCGGGTTTAAACTCCTACGAGCAGTACTTC.

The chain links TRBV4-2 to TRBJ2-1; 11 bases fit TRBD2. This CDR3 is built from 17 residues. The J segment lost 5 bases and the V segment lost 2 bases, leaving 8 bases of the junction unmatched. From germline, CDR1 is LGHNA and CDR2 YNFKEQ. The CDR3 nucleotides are TGTGCCAGCAGCCAACTAATAGCGGGAGGGTTTAACAATGAGCAGTTCTTC. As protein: CASSQLIAGGFNNEQFF.

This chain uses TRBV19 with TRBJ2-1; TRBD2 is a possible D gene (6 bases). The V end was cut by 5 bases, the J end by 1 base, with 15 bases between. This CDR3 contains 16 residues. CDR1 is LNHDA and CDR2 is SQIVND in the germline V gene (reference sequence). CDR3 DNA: TGTGCCAGTAGTCCTGCGTTTGGGGGGTCCTACAATGAGCAGTTCTTC. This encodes CASSPAFGGSYNEQFF.

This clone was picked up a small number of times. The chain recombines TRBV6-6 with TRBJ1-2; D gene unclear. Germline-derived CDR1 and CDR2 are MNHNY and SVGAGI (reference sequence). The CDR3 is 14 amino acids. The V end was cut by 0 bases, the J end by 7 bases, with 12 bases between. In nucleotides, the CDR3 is TGTGCCAGCAGTTACTCGGCCTTCTCGGGTGGCTACACCTTC. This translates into CASSYSAFSGGYTF.

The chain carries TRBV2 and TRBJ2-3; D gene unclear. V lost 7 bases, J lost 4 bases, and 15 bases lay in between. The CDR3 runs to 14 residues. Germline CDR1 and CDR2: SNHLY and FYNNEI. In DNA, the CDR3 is TGTGCCAGCAAAGTAGGAACATCGGCAGATACGCAGTATTTT. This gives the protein CASKVGTSADTQYF.

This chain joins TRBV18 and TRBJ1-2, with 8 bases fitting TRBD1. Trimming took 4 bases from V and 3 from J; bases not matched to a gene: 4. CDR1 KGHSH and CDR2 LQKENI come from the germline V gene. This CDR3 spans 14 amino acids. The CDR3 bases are TGTGCCAGCTCACTTGACAGGGGAGACTATGGCTACACCTTC. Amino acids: CASSLDRGDYGYTF.

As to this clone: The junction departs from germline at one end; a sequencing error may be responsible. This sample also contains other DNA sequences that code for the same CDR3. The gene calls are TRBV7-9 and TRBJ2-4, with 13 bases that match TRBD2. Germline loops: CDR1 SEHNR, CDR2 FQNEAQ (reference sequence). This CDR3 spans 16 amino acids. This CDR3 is CASSSGTSGMGNIQYF. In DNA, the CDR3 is TGTGCCAGCAGCTCTGGGACTAGCGGGATGGGAAACATTCAGTACTTT.

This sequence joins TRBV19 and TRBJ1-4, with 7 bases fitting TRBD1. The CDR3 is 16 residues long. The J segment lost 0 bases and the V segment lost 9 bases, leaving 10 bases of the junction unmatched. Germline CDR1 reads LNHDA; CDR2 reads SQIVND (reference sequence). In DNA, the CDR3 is TGTGCCAGCCCAGGGGGGGCAGTTGCAACTAATGAAAAACTGTTTTTT. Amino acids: CASPGGAVATNEKLFF. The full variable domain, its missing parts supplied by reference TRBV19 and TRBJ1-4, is DGGITQSPKYLFRKEGQNVTLSCEQNLNHDAMYWYRQDPGQGLRLIYYSQIVNDFQKGDIAEGYSVSREKKESFPLTVTSAQKNPTAFYLCASPGGAVATNEKLFFGSGTQLSVL.

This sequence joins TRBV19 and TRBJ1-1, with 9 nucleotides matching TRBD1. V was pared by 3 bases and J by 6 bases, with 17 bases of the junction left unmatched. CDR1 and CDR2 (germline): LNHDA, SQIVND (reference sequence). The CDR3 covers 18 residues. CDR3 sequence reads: CASSMAPIPGQGIAEAFF. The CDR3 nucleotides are TGTGCCAGTAGTATGGCCCCCATTCCGGGACAGGGCATAGCTGAAGCTTTCTTT. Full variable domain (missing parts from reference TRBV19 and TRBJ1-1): DGGITQSPKYLFRKEGQNVTLSCEQNLNHDAMYWYRQDPGQGLRLIYYSQIVNDFQKGDIAEGYSVSREKKESFPLTVTSAQKNPTAFYLCASSMAPIPGQGIAEAFFGQGTRLTVV.

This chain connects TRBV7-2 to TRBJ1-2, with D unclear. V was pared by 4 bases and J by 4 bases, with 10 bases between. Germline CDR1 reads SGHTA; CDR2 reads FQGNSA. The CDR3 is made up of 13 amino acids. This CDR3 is CASSSGGGYGYTF. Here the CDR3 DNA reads TGTGCCAGCAGCTCGGGCGGAGGCTATGGCTACACCTTC.

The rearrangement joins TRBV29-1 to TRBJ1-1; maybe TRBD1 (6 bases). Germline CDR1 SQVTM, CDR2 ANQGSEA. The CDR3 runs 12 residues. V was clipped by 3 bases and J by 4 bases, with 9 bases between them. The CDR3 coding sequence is TGCAGCGTTGACGGGGGGCCCACTGAAGCTTTCTTT. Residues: CSVDGGPTEAFF.

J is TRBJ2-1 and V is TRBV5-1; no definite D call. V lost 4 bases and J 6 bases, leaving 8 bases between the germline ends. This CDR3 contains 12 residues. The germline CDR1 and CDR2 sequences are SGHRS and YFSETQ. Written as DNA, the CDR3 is TGCGCCAGCAGCCCGGAGACCAATGAGCAGTTCTTC. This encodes CASSPETNEQFF.

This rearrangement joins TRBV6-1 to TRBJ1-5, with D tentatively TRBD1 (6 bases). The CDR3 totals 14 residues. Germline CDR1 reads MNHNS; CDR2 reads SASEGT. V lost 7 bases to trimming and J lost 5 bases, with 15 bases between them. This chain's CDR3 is CASTPGGQHQPQHF. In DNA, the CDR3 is TGTGCCAGCACCCCGGGGGGGCAGCATCAGCCCCAGCATTTT.

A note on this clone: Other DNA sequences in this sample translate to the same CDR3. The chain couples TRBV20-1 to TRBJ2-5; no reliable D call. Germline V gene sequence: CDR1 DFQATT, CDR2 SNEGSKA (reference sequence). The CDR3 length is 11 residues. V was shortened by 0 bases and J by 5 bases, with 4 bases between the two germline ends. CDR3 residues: CSAREFETQYF. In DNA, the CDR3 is TGCAGTGCTAGAGAATTTGAGACCCAGTACTTC.

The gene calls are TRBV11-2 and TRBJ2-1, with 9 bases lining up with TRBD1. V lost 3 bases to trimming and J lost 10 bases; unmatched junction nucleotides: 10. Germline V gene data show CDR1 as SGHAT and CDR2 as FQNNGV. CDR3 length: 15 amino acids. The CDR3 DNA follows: TGTGCCAGCAGCTTGGACAGGGGCCCCCCGTCGGAGCAGTTCTTC. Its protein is CASSLDRGPPSEQFF.

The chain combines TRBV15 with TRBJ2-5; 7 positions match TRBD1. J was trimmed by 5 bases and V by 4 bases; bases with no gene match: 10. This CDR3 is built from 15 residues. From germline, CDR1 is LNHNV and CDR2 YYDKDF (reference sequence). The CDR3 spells CATSTPLTGWETQYF. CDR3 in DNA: TGTGCCACCAGCACCCCCTTGACAGGGTGGGAGACCCAGTACTTC. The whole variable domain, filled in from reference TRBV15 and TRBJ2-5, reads DAMVIQNPRYQVTQFGKPVTLSCSQTLNHNVMYWYQQKSSQAPKLLFHYYDKDFNNEADTPDNFQSRRPNTSFCFLDIRSPGLGDTAMYLCATSTPLTGWETQYFGPGTRLLVL.